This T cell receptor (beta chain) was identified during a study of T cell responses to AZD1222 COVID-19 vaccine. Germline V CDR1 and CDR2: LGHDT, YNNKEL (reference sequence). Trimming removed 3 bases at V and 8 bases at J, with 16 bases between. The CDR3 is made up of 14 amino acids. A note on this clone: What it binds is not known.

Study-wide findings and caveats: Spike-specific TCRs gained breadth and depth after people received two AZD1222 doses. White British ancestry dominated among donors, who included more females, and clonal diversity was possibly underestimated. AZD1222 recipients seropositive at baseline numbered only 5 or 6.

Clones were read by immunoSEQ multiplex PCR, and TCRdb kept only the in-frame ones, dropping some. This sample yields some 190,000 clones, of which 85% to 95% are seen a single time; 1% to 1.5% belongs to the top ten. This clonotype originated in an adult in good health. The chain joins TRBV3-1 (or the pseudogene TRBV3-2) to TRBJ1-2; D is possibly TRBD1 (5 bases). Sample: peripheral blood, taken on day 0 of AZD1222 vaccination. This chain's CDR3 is CASSHEGRPYGYTF. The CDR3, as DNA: TGTGCCAGCAGCCACGAGGGACGTCCGTACGGCTACACCTTC.